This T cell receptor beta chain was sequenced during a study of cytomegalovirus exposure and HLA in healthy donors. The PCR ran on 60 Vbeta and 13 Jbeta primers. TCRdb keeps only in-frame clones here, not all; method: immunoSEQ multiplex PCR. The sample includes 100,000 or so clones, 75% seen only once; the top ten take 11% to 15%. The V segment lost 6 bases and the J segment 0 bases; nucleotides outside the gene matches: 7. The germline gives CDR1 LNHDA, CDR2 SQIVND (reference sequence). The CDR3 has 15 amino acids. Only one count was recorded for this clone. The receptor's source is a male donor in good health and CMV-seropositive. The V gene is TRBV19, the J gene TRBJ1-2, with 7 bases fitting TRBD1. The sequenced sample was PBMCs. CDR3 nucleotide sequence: TGTGCCAGTAGGCTACAGGGGCAAGCTAACTATGGCTACACCTTC. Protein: CASRLQGQANYGYTF.